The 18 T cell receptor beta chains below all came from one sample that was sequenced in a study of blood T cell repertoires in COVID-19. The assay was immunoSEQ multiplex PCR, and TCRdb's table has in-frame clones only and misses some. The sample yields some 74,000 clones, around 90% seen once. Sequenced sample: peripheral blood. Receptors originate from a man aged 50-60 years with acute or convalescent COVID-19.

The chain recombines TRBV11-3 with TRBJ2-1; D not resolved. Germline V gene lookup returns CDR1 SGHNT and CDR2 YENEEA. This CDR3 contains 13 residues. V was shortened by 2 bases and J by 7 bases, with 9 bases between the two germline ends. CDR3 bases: TGTGCCAGCAGCTTATCCGGGTTTAATGAGCAGTTCTTC. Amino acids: CASSLSGFNEQFF. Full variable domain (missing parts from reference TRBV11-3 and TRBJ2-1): EAGVVQSPRYKIIEKKQPVAFWCNPISGHNTLYWYLQNLGQGPELLIRYENEEAVDDSQLPKDRFSAERLKGVDSTLKIQPAELGDSAVYLCASSLSGFNEQFFGPGTRLTVL.

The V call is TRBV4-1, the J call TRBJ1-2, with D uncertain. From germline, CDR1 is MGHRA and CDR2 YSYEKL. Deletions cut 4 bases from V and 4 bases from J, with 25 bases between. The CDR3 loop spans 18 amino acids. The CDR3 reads CASSPNANMVGSSYGYTF. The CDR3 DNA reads TGCGCCAGCAGCCCCAATGCGAACATGGTCGGGTCGAGCTATGGCTACACCTTC.

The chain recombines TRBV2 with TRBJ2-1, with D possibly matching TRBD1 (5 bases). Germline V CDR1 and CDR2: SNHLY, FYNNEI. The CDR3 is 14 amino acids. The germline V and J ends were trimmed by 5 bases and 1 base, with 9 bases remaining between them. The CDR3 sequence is CASSPRTSYNEQFF. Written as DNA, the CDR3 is TGTGCCAGCAGTCCAAGGACATCCTACAATGAGCAGTTCTTC.

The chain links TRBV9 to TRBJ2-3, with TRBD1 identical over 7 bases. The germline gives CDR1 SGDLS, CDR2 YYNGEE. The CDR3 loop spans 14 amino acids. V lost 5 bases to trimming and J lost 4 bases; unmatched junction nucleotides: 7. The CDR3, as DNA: TGTGCCAGCAGTAAACTAGGGGGCGCAGATACGCAGTATTTT. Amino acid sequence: CASSKLGGADTQYF.

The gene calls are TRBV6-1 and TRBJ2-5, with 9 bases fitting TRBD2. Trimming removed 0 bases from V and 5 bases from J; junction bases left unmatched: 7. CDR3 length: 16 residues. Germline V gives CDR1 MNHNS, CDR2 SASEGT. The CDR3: CASSEARGGIGETQYF. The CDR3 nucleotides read TGTGCCAGCAGTGAAGCGCGGGGGGGCATCGGCGAGACCCAGTACTTC.

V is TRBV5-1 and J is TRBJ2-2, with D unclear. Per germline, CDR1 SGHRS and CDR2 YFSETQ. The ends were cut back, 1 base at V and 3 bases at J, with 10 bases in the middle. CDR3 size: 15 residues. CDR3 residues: CASSLPLSDTGELFF. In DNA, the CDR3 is TGCGCCAGCAGCTTGCCTTTGTCGGACACCGGGGAGCTGTTTTTT.

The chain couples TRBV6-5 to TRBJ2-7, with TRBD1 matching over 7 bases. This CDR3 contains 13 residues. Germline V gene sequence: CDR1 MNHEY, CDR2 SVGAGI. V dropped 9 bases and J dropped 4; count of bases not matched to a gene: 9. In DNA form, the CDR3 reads TGTGCCAGTAGAGGGACAGTTGCGTACGAGCAGTACTTC. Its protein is CASRGTVAYEQYF.

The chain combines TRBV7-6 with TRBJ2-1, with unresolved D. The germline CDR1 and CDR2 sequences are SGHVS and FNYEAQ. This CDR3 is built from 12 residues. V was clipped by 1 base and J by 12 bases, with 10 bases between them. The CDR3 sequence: CASSLGLHGQFF. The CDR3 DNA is TGTGCCAGCAGCTTAGGGCTCCATGGGCAGTTCTTC.

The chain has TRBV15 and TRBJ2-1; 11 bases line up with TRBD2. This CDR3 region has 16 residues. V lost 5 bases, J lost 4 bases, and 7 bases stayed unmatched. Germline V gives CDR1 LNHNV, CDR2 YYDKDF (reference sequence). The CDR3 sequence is CATSLVPSGGYNEQFF. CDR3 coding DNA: TGTGCCACCAGCTTGGTCCCTAGCGGGGGGTACAATGAGCAGTTCTTC.

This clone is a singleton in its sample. CDR3 bases: TGTGCCAGCAGCACCAGGGGGAATCAGCCCCAGCATTTT. Protein sequence: CASSTRGNQPQHF. This chain links TRBV5-6 with TRBJ1-5, with TRBD1 matching 7 bases. J gave up 4 bases and V 4 bases, and 2 bases lay outside the gene matches. The CDR3 is 13 amino acids. Germline CDR1 SGHDT, CDR2 YYEEEE.

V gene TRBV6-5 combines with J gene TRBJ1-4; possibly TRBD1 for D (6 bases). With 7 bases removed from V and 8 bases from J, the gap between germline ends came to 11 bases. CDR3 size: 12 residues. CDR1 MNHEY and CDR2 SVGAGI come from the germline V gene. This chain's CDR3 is CASTRDNEKLFF. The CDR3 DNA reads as TGTGCCAGCACCAGGGACAACGAAAAACTGTTTTTT.

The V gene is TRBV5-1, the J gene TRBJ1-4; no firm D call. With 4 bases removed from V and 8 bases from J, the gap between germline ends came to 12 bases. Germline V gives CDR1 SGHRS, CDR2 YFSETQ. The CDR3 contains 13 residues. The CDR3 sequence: CASSDWTGEKLFF. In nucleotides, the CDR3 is TGCGCCAGCAGCGACTGGACTGGCGAAAAACTGTTTTTT.

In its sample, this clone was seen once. In nucleotides, the CDR3 is TGTGCCATAAACAGGGGACTCCAAGAGACCCAGTACTTC. This encodes CAINRGLQETQYF. The rearrangement joins TRBV6-5 to TRBJ2-5, with TRBD1 as a possible D gene (7 bases). The CDR3 has 13 amino acids. Germline CDR1 is MNHEY and CDR2 is SVGAGI. With 10 bases removed from V and 1 base from J, the gap between germline ends came to 13 bases.

For the CDR3, the DNA is TGTGCCAGCAGCCCCTTTAGCTCTGGAAACACCATATATTTT. It yields the protein CASSPFSSGNTIYF. This chain connects TRBV6-5 to TRBJ1-3, with unresolved D. Germline-derived CDR1 and CDR2 are MNHEY and SVGAGI. This CDR3 comprises 14 residues. Deletions cut 6 bases from V and 0 bases from J, with 9 bases between.

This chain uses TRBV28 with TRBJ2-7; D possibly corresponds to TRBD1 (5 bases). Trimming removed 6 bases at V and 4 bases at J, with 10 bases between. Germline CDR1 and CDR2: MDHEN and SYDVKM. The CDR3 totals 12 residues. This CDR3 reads CASRAGSYEQYF. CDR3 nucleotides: TGTGCCAGCAGGGCAGGGTCGTACGAGCAGTACTTC.

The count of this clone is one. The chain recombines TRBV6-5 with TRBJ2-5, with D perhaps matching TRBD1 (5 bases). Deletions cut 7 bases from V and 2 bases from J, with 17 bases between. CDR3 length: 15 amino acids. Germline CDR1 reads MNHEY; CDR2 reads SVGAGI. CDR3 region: CASTFFQGPQETQYF. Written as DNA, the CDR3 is TGTGCCAGCACCTTTTTTCAGGGTCCTCAAGAGACCCAGTACTTC.

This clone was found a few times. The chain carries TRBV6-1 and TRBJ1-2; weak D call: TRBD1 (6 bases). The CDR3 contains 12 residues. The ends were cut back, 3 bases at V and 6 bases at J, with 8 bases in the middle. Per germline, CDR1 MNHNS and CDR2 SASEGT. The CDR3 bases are TGTGCCAGCAGTGAGGACAGAAATGGCTACACCTTC. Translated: CASSEDRNGYTF.

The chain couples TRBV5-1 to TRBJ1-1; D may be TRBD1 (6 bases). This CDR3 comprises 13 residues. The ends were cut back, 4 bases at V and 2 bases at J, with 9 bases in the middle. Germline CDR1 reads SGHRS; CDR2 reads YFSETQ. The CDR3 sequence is CASSQGRNTEAFF. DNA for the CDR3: TGCGCCAGCAGCCAGGGGAGAAACACTGAAGCTTTCTTT.